A selection of T cell receptor beta chains follows, all from one sample in a study of T cells in localized non-small cell lung cancer. The repertoire was sequenced with immunoSEQ multiplex PCR; TCRdb's copy has only in-frame clones and lacks some. Among around 130,000 clones listed, roughly 90% were seen once. The sample in question was peripheral blood, obtained before any cancer treatment. Receptor source: a female donor older than 55 with stage I lung adenocarcinoma. Both conserved end residues are part of each CDR3. D genes are given only for firm matches. Clone size is not always given. Where it is, it says once, few, many or a class for expanded clones.

d_call clone_size j_call v_call cdr3_aa cdr3_nt
. . TRBJ2-7 TRBV19 CASSSGLTSYEQYF TGTGCCAGTAGTTCTGGACTAACGTCCTACGAGCAGTACTTC
. . TRBJ1-1 TRBV27 CASSLSKGGGTEAFF TGTGCCAGCAGTTTATCAAAAGGGGGGGGGACTGAAGCTTTCTTT
. . TRBJ1-2 TRBV29-1 CSVEVGQNYGYTF TGCAGCGTTGAAGTCGGGCAGAACTATGGCTACACCTTC
. . TRBJ2-3 TRBV6-5 CASRTGQGGVDTQYF TGTGCCAGCAGGACAGGACAGGGAGGGGTAGATACGCAGTATTTT
. . TRBJ2-5 TRBV7-7 CASSGNLQETQYF TGTGCCAGCAGCGGTAACCTCCAAGAGACCCAGTACTTC
. . TRBJ1-2 TRBV13 CASSFARDLLEGYTF TGTGCCAGCAGCTTCGCCCGGGACCTCCTTGAGGGCTACACCTTC
TRBD1 . TRBJ2-7 TRBV6-1 CASSERAGGAYEQYF TGTGCCAGCAGTGAAAGGGCAGGGGGCGCGTACGAGCAGTACTTC
TRBD1 once TRBJ2-5 TRBV5-1 CASSFDPQGAIKETQYF TGCGCCAGCAGCTTTGATCCACAGGGGGCTATTAAAGAGACCCAGTACTTC
. few TRBJ1-5 TRBV6-1 CASSLWGGGVEPQHF TGTGCCAGCAGTCTGTGGGGGGGAGGGGTTGAGCCCCAGCATTTT
. . TRBJ1-4 TRBV6-6 CASKREPRADEKLFF TGTGCCAGCAAACGGGAGCCGAGGGCCGATGAAAAACTGTTTTTT
TRBD1 . TRBJ1-4 TRBV5-1 CASSRGQVNEKLFF TGCGCCAGCAGCAGGGGACAGGTTAACGAAAAACTGTTTTTT
. . TRBJ2-7 TRBV19 CASSDGVIYEQYF TGTGCCAGTAGTGACGGTGTAATCTACGAGCAGTACTTC
TRBD2 once TRBJ2-1 TRBV5-4 CASSQGGGVSSYNEQFF TGTGCCAGCAGCCAGGGCGGGGGGGTGTCCTCCTACAATGAGCAGTTCTTC
. once TRBJ1-2 TRBV6-1 CASSRDTFNGYTF TGTGCCAGCAGTAGGGACACCTTCAACGGCTACACCTTC
. . TRBJ2-6 TRBV7-8 CASSFNRVLSGANVLTF TGTGCCAGCAGCTTTAACAGGGTTTTATCTGGGGCCAACGTCCTGACTTTC
TRBD1 once TRBJ1-6 TRBV4-2 CASRTGDNSPLHF TGTGCCAGCAGGACAGGGGATAATTCACCCCTCCACTTT
. . TRBJ2-3 TRBV11-2 CASSLEEDTQYF TGTGCCAGCAGCTTAGAAGAGGATACGCAGTATTTT
. . TRBJ1-1 TRBV28 CASSLNKGAFF TGTGCCAGCAGTTTGAACAAGGGAGCTTTCTTT
. . TRBJ2-7 TRBV28 CASSLSPKGEQYF TGTGCCAGCAGTTTATCCCCCAAGGGCGAGCAGTACTTC
. . TRBJ1-1 TRBV6-1 CASSVLVFMNTEAFF TGTGCCAGCAGTGTTTTAGTATTTATGAACACTGAAGCTTTCTTT